What follows are 22 T cell receptor beta chains derived from one specimen sequenced in a study of OX40 agonist ivuxolimab in advanced cancers. The table came from immunoSEQ multiplex PCR; TCRdb's copy has only in-frame clones and leaves some out. The data contain more than 70,000 clones, roughly nine tenths of them singletons. Specimen: CD4+ or CD8+ T cells sorted from blood, collected in a trial of the OX40 agonist ivuxolimab. Receptor source: an adult with an advanced solid tumor such as melanoma, head and neck, liver or kidney cancer.

This chain links TRBV9 with TRBJ1-1, with unresolved D. Trimming stripped 3 bases from V and 1 base from J, with 10 bases between. The germline gives CDR1 SGDLS, CDR2 YYNGEE. The CDR3 is 14 amino acids. In DNA, the CDR3 is TGTGCCAGCAGCGCCGCGATAGGGAACACTGAAGCTTTCTTT. Translating gives CASSAAIGNTEAFF.

The chain links TRBV2 to TRBJ2-5, with 9 bases fitting TRBD1. CDR1 SNHLY and CDR2 FYNNEI come from the germline V gene. V was pared by 2 bases and J by 4 bases, with 14 bases of the junction left unmatched. The CDR3 runs to 18 residues. The CDR3 DNA reads as TGTGCCAGCAGTGAATGGGGACTCGCACAGGGGGCGCGAGAGACCCAGTACTTC. This gives the protein CASSEWGLAQGARETQYF.

The genes are TRBV4-1 and TRBJ2-7, with D possibly being TRBD2 (5 bases). V shed 2 bases and J shed 5 bases, with 19 bases lying between them. The CDR3 has 16 amino acids. CDR1 is MGHRA and CDR2 is YSYEKL in the germline V gene. The CDR3 sequence: CASSQRTPGISHEQYF. In DNA form, the CDR3 reads TGCGCCAGCAGCCAACGCACACCCGGGATATCCCACGAGCAGTACTTC.

The rearrangement uses TRBV10-3 and TRBJ2-1; D unclear. The CDR3 is 15 residues long. CDR1 and CDR2 from the germline V gene are ENHRY and SYGVKD. Between the trimmed V and J ends, which lost 1 base and 0 bases, there was a span of 7 bases. The DNA for the CDR3 is TGTGCCATCAGTGAGTTGTCGAGCTCCTACAATGAGCAGTTCTTC. Protein product: CAISELSSSYNEQFF.

V is TRBV11-2 and J is TRBJ1-4; D is unclear. Germline-derived CDR1 and CDR2 are SGHAT and FQNNGV. CDR3 size: 14 residues. V dropped 2 bases and J dropped 2 bases, with 6 bases sitting between them. The CDR3 loop reads CASSLFVTNEKLFF. The CDR3 nucleotides read TGTGCCAGCAGCTTATTCGTCACTAATGAAAAACTGTTTTTT.

The V call is TRBV6-6, the J call TRBJ2-2; 9 bases line up with TRBD1. The CDR3 sequence is 15 residues long. Looked up from germline, CDR1 is MNHNY and CDR2 is SVGAGI (reference sequence). V shed 6 bases, J shed 5 bases, and the junction held 7 bases outside the gene matches. CDR3 sequence (DNA): TGTGCCAGCAGCCTGGACAGGGGACGGACCGGGGAGCTGTTTTTT. It translates to CASSLDRGRTGELFF.

V usage is TRBV21-1 and J usage is TRBJ2-7; the table calls TRBD2, which could not be checked here. TRBV21-1 is designated a pseudogene. This CDR3 region has 14 residues. The CDR3 region has the DNA TGTGCCAGCAGCAGCCCGGGGACTTTCTACGAGCAGTACTTC. It yields the protein CASSSPGTFYEQYF.

CDR3 in DNA: TGTGCCAGCAGCCCCACGGGGGCTACCTCTGGAAACACCATATATTTT. It translates to CASSPTGATSGNTIYF. The chain joins TRBV7-8 to TRBJ1-3, with D possibly matching TRBD1 (6 bases). Per the germline V gene, CDR1 is SGHVS and CDR2 is FQNEAQ. Trimming shortened V by 5 bases and J by 0 bases, and 14 bases separated the two germline ends. The CDR3 is made up of 16 amino acids.

Notes on this clone: One end of the junction is discordant with germline, which a read error may explain. The chain carries TRBV5-1 and TRBJ2-3; 7 nucleotides align to TRBD2. Germline V CDR1 and CDR2: SGHRS, YFSETQ. This CDR3 is 14 amino acids long. The CDR3 coding sequence is TGCGTCAGCAGCCCGGGGACTACCACAGATACGCAGTATTTT. The encoded protein is CVSSPGTTTDTQYF.

The V and J genes are TRBV5-1 and TRBJ1-4; TRBD1 matches 8 bases. J lost 8 bases, V lost 5 bases, and 8 bases had no gene match. The germline V gene has CDR1 SGHRS and CDR2 YFSETQ. The CDR3 sequence is 14 residues long. The CDR3 DNA follows: TGCGCCAGCAGTACAGGACAGGGCGGCGAAAAACTGTTTTTT. Amino acids: CASSTGQGGEKLFF.

The chain has TRBV23-1 and TRBJ1-2, with a possible D match to TRBD1 (5 bases). TRBV23-1 has ORF status, its function being uncertain. This CDR3 region has 16 residues. Trimming shortened V by 7 bases and J by 2 bases, and 20 bases separated the two germline ends. The DNA of the CDR3 is TGCGCCAGCACTAACCTGAGGAAGGGGAAGAACTATGGCTACACCTTC. It translates to CASTNLRKGKNYGYTF.

The CDR3 reads CASSMTGVDNEKLFF. The CDR3 nucleotides read TGTGCCAGCAGCATGACGGGGGTTGATAATGAAAAACTGTTTTTT. The V and J genes are TRBV5-4 and TRBJ1-4; possibly TRBD1 for D (5 bases). Looked up from germline, CDR1 is SGHNT and CDR2 is YYREEE (reference sequence). Trimming took off 4 bases at V and 4 bases at J, with 14 bases between the two ends. This CDR3 region has 15 residues. The variable domain in full, with the rest retrieved from reference TRBV5-4 and TRBJ1-4, is ETGVTQSPTHLIKTRGQQVTLRCSSQSGHNTVSWYQQALGQGPQFIFQYYREEENGRGNFPPRFSGLQFPNYSSELNVNALELDDSALYLCASSMTGVDNEKLFFGSGTQLSVL.

The chain links TRBV25-1 to TRBJ2-5, with TRBD2 identical over 9 bases. Germline-derived CDR1 and CDR2 are MGHDK and SYGVNS. The V and J ends lost 3 bases and 4 bases, in that order; junction bases with no gene match: 12. The length of the CDR3 is 17 residues. The DNA for the CDR3 is TGTGCCAGCAGTGAGGGCAAACGCGGGGGGGCGGGAGAGACCCAGTACTTC. Translation: CASSEGKRGGAGETQYF.

V is TRBV29-1 and J is TRBJ2-3; D might be TRBD1 (6 bases). Germline CDR1 and CDR2: SQVTM and ANQGSEA. V lost 6 bases to trimming and J lost 0 bases, with 19 bases between them. There are 16 residues in the CDR3. The CDR3 here is CSVRGYRDLSTDTQYF. The CDR3, as DNA: TGCAGCGTGAGGGGGTACAGGGATTTGAGCACAGATACGCAGTATTTT.

Only a few counts were recorded for this clone. The chain recombines TRBV18 with TRBJ1-1, with 9 positions matching TRBD1. CDR3 length equals 13 residues. Trimming cost V 3 bases and J 10 bases; bases outside gene matches: 6. Germline CDR1 KGHSH, CDR2 LQKENI. DNA for the CDR3: TGTGCCAGCTCACCCGTCCCGGGACAGGGAGCTTTCTTT. Translation gives CASSPVPGQGAFF.

The rearrangement links TRBV4-2 to TRBJ2-5, with D possibly being TRBD2 (5 bases). The CDR3 totals 16 residues. Germline V CDR1 and CDR2: LGHNA, YNFKEQ. Trimming cost V 0 bases and J 7 bases, with 18 bases left between them. The CDR3, as DNA: TGTGCCAGCAGCCAAGATTCTCGGGGTTTTAGGGTGACCCAGTACTTC. This gives the protein CASSQDSRGFRVTQYF.

This clone showed up just a few times. CDR3 region: CASSPSSGAYDNEQFF. For the CDR3, the DNA is TGTGCCAGCAGCCCATCTAGCGGGGCGTACGACAATGAGCAGTTCTTC. The chain combines TRBV9 with TRBJ2-1, with 9 bases fitting TRBD2. This CDR3 has 16 residues. The ends lost 4 bases at V and 5 bases at J; junction bases unmatched: 10. Germline V gene data show CDR1 as SGDLS and CDR2 as YYNGEE. Looking up the rest from reference TRBV9 and TRBJ2-1 gives the full variable domain: DSGVTQTPKHLITATGQRVTLRCSPRSGDLSVYWYQQSLDQGLQFLIQYYNGEERAKGNILERFSAQQFPDLHSELNLSSLELGDSALYFCASSPSSGAYDNEQFFGPGTRLTVL.

This rearrangement joins TRBV5-1 to TRBJ2-1, with 8 nucleotides matching TRBD1. V gave up 2 bases and J gave up 6 bases; unmatched junction bases: 4. Germline lookup yields CDR1 SGHRS and CDR2 YFSETQ. CDR3 length equals 14 residues. The CDR3 here is CASSFGTGFNEQFF. CDR3 in DNA: TGCGCCAGCAGCTTTGGGACAGGCTTCAATGAGCAGTTCTTC.

This chain uses TRBV11-2 with TRBJ2-3; D possibly corresponds to TRBD2 (7 bases). The CDR3 totals 17 residues. Germline lookup yields CDR1 SGHAT and CDR2 FQNNGV. Trimming stripped 0 bases from V and 5 bases from J, with 18 bases between. The CDR3 loop reads CASSLERGRGRRDTQYF. In nucleotides, the CDR3 is TGTGCCAGCAGCTTAGAAAGAGGGCGGGGGCGGAGAGATACGCAGTATTTT.

The chain combines TRBV6-1 with TRBJ1-1; D remains unclear. Between the trimmed V and J ends, which lost 4 bases and 1 base, there was a span of 7 bases. This CDR3 spans 13 amino acids. Germline CDR1 and CDR2: MNHNS and SASEGT. The CDR3 DNA follows: TGTGCCAGCAGTGCGGAGGGGAACACTGAAGCTTTCTTT. This codes for CASSAEGNTEAFF.

The chain has TRBV7-2 and TRBJ2-7, with D perhaps TRBD2 (7 bases). The germline CDR1 and CDR2 sequences are SGHTA and FQGNSA. The CDR3 spans 16 residues. V lost 3 bases and J lost 5, with 20 bases in between. DNA of the CDR3: TGTGCCAGCAGCTTGTTTTTGCGGGGGCGGCGGGACGAGCAGTACTTC. Protein: CASSLFLRGRRDEQYF.

Comment on this clone: An end of the junction does not agree with germline; a read error may underlie this. V is TRBV5-4 and J is TRBJ1-2; D ambiguous. The CDR3 is made up of 14 amino acids. Germline V lookup: CDR1 SGHNT, CDR2 YYREEE (reference sequence). As DNA, the CDR3 is TGTGCCAGCAGGTTGGACCAGGATTCTTATGGCTACACCTTC. Translation gives CASRLDQDSYGYTF. The full variable domain, with the rest looked up from reference TRBV5-4 and TRBJ1-2, is ETGVTQSPTHLIKTRGQQVTLRCSSQSGHNTVSWYQQALGQGPQFIFQYYREEENGRGNFPPRFSGLQFPNYSSELNVNALELDDSALYLCASRLDQDSYGYTFGSGTRLTVV.